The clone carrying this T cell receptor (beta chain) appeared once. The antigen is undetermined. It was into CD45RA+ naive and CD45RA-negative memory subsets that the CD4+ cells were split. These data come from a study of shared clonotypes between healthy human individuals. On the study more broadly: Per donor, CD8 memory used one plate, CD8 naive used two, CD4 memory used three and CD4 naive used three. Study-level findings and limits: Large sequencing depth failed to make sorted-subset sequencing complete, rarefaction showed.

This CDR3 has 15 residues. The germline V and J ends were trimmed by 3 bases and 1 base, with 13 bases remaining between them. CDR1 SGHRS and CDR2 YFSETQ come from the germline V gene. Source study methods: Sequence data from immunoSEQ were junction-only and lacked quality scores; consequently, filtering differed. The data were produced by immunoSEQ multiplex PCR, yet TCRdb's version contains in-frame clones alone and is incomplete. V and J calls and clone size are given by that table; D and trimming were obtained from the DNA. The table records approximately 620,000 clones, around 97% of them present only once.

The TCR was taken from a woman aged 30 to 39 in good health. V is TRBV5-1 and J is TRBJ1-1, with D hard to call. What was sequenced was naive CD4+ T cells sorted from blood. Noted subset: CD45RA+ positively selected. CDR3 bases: TGCGCCAGCAGCTCCTGGCCGGGCGCGAACACTGAAGCTTTCTTT. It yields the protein CASSSWPGANTEAFF.